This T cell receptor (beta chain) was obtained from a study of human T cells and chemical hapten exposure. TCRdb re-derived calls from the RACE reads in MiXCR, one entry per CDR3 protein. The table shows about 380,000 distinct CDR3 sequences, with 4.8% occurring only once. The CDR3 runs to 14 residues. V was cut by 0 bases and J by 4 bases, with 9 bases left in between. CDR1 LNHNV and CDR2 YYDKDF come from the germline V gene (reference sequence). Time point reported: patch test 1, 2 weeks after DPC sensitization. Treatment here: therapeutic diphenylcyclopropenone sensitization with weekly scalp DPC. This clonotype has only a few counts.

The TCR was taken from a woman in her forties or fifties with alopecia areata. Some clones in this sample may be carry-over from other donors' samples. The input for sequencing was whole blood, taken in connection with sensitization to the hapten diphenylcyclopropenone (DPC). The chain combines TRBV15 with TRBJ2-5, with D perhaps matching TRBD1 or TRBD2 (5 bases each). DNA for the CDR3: TGTGCCACCAGCAGAGAGGCTGGGGGAGAGACCCAGTACTTC. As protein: CATSREAGGETQYF.